The 9 T cell receptor beta chains presented below share a single source sample, sequenced in a study of human T cells and chemical hapten exposure (dated by TCRdb to 2020 to 2022). The library was prepared using RACE. For sequencing, a NextSeq 500 was employed. TCRdb passed the public sequencing reads through fastp at Q25 and MiXCR, retaining productive beta sequences. Rows are combined by CDR3 protein, so each entry shows the most common genes and DNA. This sample has a few hundred thousand distinct CDR3 sequences in its table, and about 8.6% of those were observed once. Less than 3% of the sample rests with the top ten. The time point label here, explained by the study, means: pre-sensitization, week 0. The intended sense of this specimen's treatment or condition label: therapeutic diphenylcyclopropenone sensitization with weekly scalp DPC. Sequenced material: whole blood, taken in connection with sensitization to the hapten diphenylcyclopropenone (DPC). Receptor source: a woman in her 40s with alopecia areata. Some clones in this sample may be carry-over from other donors' samples.

This clonotype was picked up a small number of times. The gene calls are TRBV7-2 and TRBJ2-3; maybe TRBD2 (5 bases). V shed 1 base and J shed 0 bases, with 8 bases lying between them. Germline CDR1 SGHTA, CDR2 FQGNSA. This CDR3 comprises 15 residues. The CDR3 sequence is CASSLESGSTDTQYF. The DNA of the CDR3 is TGTGCCAGCAGCTTAGAGAGCGGCAGCACAGATACGCAGTATTTT.

This clonotype was recorded at least ten times. The rearrangement joins TRBV29-1 to TRBJ2-1; 12 bases are a match to TRBD2. J lost 9 bases, V lost 7 bases, and 19 bases had no gene match. The V gene's germline CDR1 is SQVTM and CDR2 ANQGSEA. The CDR3 spans 17 residues. Here the CDR3 reads CSAARLPTSGRNSEQFF. DNA of the CDR3: TGCAGCGCCGCGCGTTTGCCGACTAGCGGGAGAAATAGTGAGCAGTTCTTC.

The rearrangement uses TRBV20-1 and TRBJ1-5, with D perhaps TRBD1 (5 bases). V lost 2 bases to trimming and J lost 3 bases, with 14 bases between them. Germline CDR1 is DFQATT and CDR2 is SNEGSKA (reference sequence). This CDR3 is built from 15 residues. CDR3: CSARSLFRVNQPQHF. In DNA, the CDR3 is TGCAGTGCTAGATCGTTGTTCAGGGTCAATCAGCCCCAGCATTTT.

This clonotype was recorded a few times. The gene calls are TRBV28 and TRBJ2-7; TRBD1 aligns across 9 bases. With 5 bases clipped from V and 6 bases from J, the junction kept 8 bases outside the gene matches. The CDR3 loop spans 14 amino acids. CDR1 and CDR2 (germline): MDHEN, SYDVKM. The CDR3 here is CASSPGQGTSEQYF. CDR3 DNA: TGTGCCAGCAGTCCCGGACAGGGGACAAGCGAGCAGTACTTC.

The chain links TRBV6-5 to TRBJ2-3, with 7 bases matching TRBD2. The J segment lost 6 bases and the V segment lost 6 bases, leaving 15 bases of the junction unmatched. This CDR3 region has 16 residues. In germline, CDR1 is MNHEY, CDR2 SVGAGI. CDR3 DNA: TGTGCCAGCAGGACCATGGGCGGGAGATCCACCGATACGCAGTATTTT. Its protein product is CASRTMGGRSTDTQYF.

This clonotype has just a few counts. The chain has TRBV11-2 and TRBJ1-4; D unresolved. CDR3 length: 13 amino acids. Trimming shortened V by 3 bases and J by 8 bases, and 10 bases separated the two germline ends. Germline CDR1 reads SGHAT; CDR2 reads FQNNGV. The CDR3, as DNA: TGTGCCAGCAGCTTTAGACCTGGGGAAAAACTGTTTTTT. Encoded protein: CASSFRPGEKLFF.

This clonotype was recorded many times. V is TRBV6-5 and J is TRBJ1-1; D is perhaps TRBD1 (6 bases). This CDR3 region has 14 residues. V was shortened by 7 bases and J by 4 bases, with 16 bases between the two germline ends. Germline V gives CDR1 MNHEY, CDR2 SVGAGI. The CDR3 here is CASTHGGAGTEAFF. The CDR3 DNA follows: TGTGCCAGCACCCACGGGGGGGCGGGCACTGAAGCTTTCTTT.

This clonotype was picked up a small number of times. V and J are TRBV25-1 and TRBJ2-5, with 10 bases fitting TRBD1. Looked up from germline, CDR1 is MGHDK and CDR2 is SYGVNS. There are 16 residues in the CDR3. V was pared by 1 base and J by 4 bases, with 6 bases of the junction left unmatched. This CDR3 is CASSELGQGTGETQYF. In DNA form, the CDR3 reads TGTGCCAGCAGTGAATTGGGACAGGGGACGGGAGAGACCCAGTACTTC.

This clonotype was counted only a few times. The chain employs TRBV28 and TRBJ2-5; D is undetermined. CDR3 length: 12 residues. Germline V gene sequence: CDR1 MDHEN, CDR2 SYDVKM. V was clipped by 7 bases and J by 7 bases, with 13 bases between them. DNA of the CDR3: TGTGCCAGCAACCCTTGGTCGGGGACCCAGTACTTC. Translated, it gives CASNPWSGTQYF.